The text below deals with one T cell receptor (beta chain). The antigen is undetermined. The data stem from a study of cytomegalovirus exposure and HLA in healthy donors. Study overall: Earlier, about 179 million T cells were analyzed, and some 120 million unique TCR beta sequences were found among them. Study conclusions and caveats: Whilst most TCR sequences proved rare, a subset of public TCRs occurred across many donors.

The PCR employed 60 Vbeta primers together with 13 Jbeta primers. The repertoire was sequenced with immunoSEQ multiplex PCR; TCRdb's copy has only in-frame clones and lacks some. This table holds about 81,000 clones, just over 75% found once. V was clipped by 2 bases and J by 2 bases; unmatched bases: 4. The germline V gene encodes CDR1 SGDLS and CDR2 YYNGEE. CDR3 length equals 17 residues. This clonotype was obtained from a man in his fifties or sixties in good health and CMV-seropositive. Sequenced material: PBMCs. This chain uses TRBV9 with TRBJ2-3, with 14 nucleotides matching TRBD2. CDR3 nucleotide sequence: TGTGCCAGCAGCGTGGGGACTAGCGGGAGTTACACAGATACGCAGTATTTT. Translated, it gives CASSVGTSGSYTDTQYF.